These T cell receptor beta chains were read from a single sample in a study of Ad26.COV2.S vaccination and SARS-CoV-2 variants. Profiling relied on immunoSEQ multiplex PCR, and the TCRdb table lists in-frame clones only, not all of them. Among around 170,000 clones, 70% to 90% were seen once, and the ten largest hold 5% to 6.5%. The sequencing here drew on peripheral blood, taken after recovery from COVID-19. The receptor source for this set is a human donor who had recovered from COVID-19. CDR3s include the opening cysteine and the closing phenylalanine or tryptophan. The order of the fields is V gene, J gene, D gene, clone size, CDR3 DNA, CDR3 protein. D genes are given only for firm matches. Not all rows give a size; the values are once, few, many and, for expanded clones, a class.

TRBV18	TRBJ1-4	NA	NA	TGTGCCAGCTCACCACCGGGCAGTAGAGATGAAAAACTGTTTTTT	CASSPPGSRDEKLFF
TRBV29-1	TRBJ2-7	TRBD1	NA	TGCAGCGTTGTGGGACAGGGGGAGCATTACTCCTACGAGCAGTACTTC	CSVVGQGEHYSYEQYF
TRBV7-9	TRBJ2-2	NA	once	TGTGCCAGCAGCGAAATCGGTACCGGGGAGCTGTTTTTT	CASSEIGTGELFF
TRBV5-1	TRBJ1-4	TRBD1	NA	TGCGCCAGCAGCTTCCAGGGGGCAACTAATGAAAAACTGTTTTTT	CASSFQGATNEKLFF
TRBV5-3	TRBJ2-7	TRBD1	NA	TGTGCCAGAAGCTTGGAACAGGGGGCCTACGAGCAGTACTTC	CARSLEQGAYEQYF
TRBV19	TRBJ1-1	NA	NA	TGTGCCAGTGGGACACTCATGAACACTGAAGCTTTCTTT	CASGTLMNTEAFF
TRBV29-1	TRBJ1-1	NA	NA	TGCAGCGCCCAGCGGGGGGGTGGCACTGAAGCTTTCTTT	CSAQRGGGTEAFF
TRBV10-3	TRBJ1-1	NA	NA	TGTGCCATCAGCCTGGGGCCAAACAACCCCACTGAAGCTTTCTTT	CAISLGPNNPTEAFF
TRBV9	TRBJ1-1	NA	NA	TGTGCCAGCAGCACGGATCCTCTGAACACTGAAGCTTTCTTT	CASSTDPLNTEAFF
TRBV28	TRBJ1-6	NA	few	TGTGCCAGCAGGGGACGGTTACTCCACTTT	CASRGRLLHF
TRBV7-9	TRBJ2-1	NA	once	TGTGCCAGCAGCTTAGGACTCAGATTTAACAATGAGCAGTTCTTC	CASSLGLRFNNEQFF
TRBV29-1	TRBJ2-2	TRBD1	NA	TGCAGCGTGGACAGGGGGCACACCGGGGAGCTGTTTTTT	CSVDRGHTGELFF
TRBV28	TRBJ2-4	NA	NA	TGTGCCAGCAGTCTCCTTATGGGCAGGGGCGACATAGCCAAAAACATTCAGTACTTC	CASSLLMGRGDIAKNIQYF
TRBV5-6	TRBJ2-1	TRBD2	NA	TGTGCCAGCAGCTGGGACTACGACTCCTACAATGAGCAGTTCTTC	CASSWDYDSYNEQFF
TRBV28	TRBJ1-4	TRBD1	NA	TGTGCCAGCAGGGGGGTGGGGACAGGGGATGAAAAACTGTTTTTT	CASRGVGTGDEKLFF
TRBV6-5	TRBJ2-3	NA	few	TGTGCCAGCAGTTGGGGGGCGGCGGGTGAAGATACGCAGTATTTT	CASSWGAAGEDTQYF
TRBV5-6	TRBJ2-1	NA	NA	TGTGCCAGCAGCTTCGACACTTCATACAATGAGCAGTTCTTC	CASSFDTSYNEQFF
TRBV20-1	TRBJ2-4	TRBD2	NA	TGCAGTGCTAGTGCTGGACTAGCGGGAGTCATGGCAGCCAAAAACATTCAGTACTTC	CSASAGLAGVMAAKNIQYF
TRBV5-8	TRBJ1-1	NA	NA	TGTGCCAGCAGCTTGGCAGGGTTCACTGAAGCTTTCTTT	CASSLAGFTEAFF
TRBV10-3	TRBJ1-1	TRBD1	NA	TGTGCCAGCGATACAGGGGAAACTGAAGCTTTCTTT	CASDTGETEAFF
TRBV2	TRBJ2-4	NA	NA	TGTGCCAGCAGTGAATACGTGGGGGCAGGGCTCCCACCTGAGGTCAAAAACATTCAGTACTTC	CASSEYVGAGLPPEVKNIQYF
TRBV7-9	TRBJ2-1	NA	NA	TGTGCCAGCAGCTTAGTGTGGGACGTAAACAATGAGCAGTTCTTC	CASSLVWDVNNEQFF
TRBV3-1/TRBV3-2	TRBJ2-5	TRBD2	NA	TGTGCCAGCAGCCAAGACGGCGGGAGGACCCAAGAGACCCAGTACTTC	CASSQDGGRTQETQYF
TRBV15	TRBJ1-5	TRBD1	NA	TGTGCCACCGCGGGACAGAGGAATCAGCCCCAGCATTTT	CATAGQRNQPQHF
TRBV3-1/TRBV3-2	TRBJ1-1	NA	few	TGTGCCAGCAGCCAAGAAGGAGATGACTGGAACGACACTGAAGCTTTCTTT	CASSQEGDDWNDTEAFF
TRBV7-2	TRBJ2-3	TRBD2	NA	TGTGCCAGCAGCTTAGGCGGAGGCGGGGGGCTTACAGATACGCAGTATTTT	CASSLGGGGGLTDTQYF
TRBV7-9	TRBJ1-2	NA	NA	TGTGCCAGCAACGGGGATCCCTATGGCTACACCTTC	CASNGDPYGYTF
TRBV11-2	TRBJ1-3	NA	NA	TGTGCCAGCAGGACCCCGGGACGAAGCTCTGGAAACACCATATATTTT	CASRTPGRSSGNTIYF
TRBV9	TRBJ2-7	NA	NA	TGTGCCAGCAGCGTAGATCTTGGCGAGCAGTACTTC	CASSVDLGEQYF
TRBV6-5	TRBJ2-5	NA	NA	TGTGCCAGCAGTTACCATCCAGATATCTCAAAAGAGACCCAGTACTTC	CASSYHPDISKETQYF
TRBV5-8	TRBJ2-2	NA	NA	TGTGCCAGCAGCTTGGTGTGGGCACCCACCGGGGAGCTGTTTTTT	CASSLVWAPTGELFF
TRBV12-5	TRBJ2-7	NA	NA	TGTGCTAGTGGTTTGTCGGGGGCCTACGAGCAGTACTTC	CASGLSGAYEQYF
TRBV6-6	TRBJ1-6	NA	NA	TGTGCCAGCAGTTACTCCGACGGGACCCTCCACTTT	CASSYSDGTLHF
TRBV12-3/TRBV12-4	TRBJ2-1	NA	once	TGTGCCAGCAGGTGGCGAAATGAGCAGTTCTTC	CASRWRNEQFF
TRBV7-9	TRBJ2-5	NA	NA	TGTGCCAGCAGCTCCCTCAAGGAGGGATGGGAGACCCAGTACTTC	CASSSLKEGWETQYF
TRBV7-8	TRBJ2-5	NA	NA	TGTGCCAGCAGCCGAGACAACCAAGAGACCCAGTACTTC	CASSRDNQETQYF
TRBV29-1	TRBJ2-2	NA	NA	TGCAGCTCTGAAGAGGATAACACCGGGGAGCTGTTTTTT	CSSEEDNTGELFF
TRBV3-1/TRBV3-2	TRBJ2-3	TRBD1	NA	TGTGCCAGCAGCCGGGGAGACAGGGCTCGAACAGATACGCAGTATTTT	CASSRGDRARTDTQYF
TRBV14	TRBJ1-6	NA	few	TGTGCCAGCAGCCAAGAACCACGGGGTTCACCCCTCCACTTT	CASSQEPRGSPLHF
TRBV5-6	TRBJ2-6	NA	NA	TGTGCCACCGGTCCATCTGGGGCCAACGTCCTGACTTTC	CATGPSGANVLTF
TRBV5-1	TRBJ2-1	TRBD1	NA	TGCGCCAGCAGCTTGGGGGCGGGACAGGGGGCGTATGAGCAGTTCTTC	CASSLGAGQGAYEQFF
TRBV5-6	TRBJ1-4	NA	once	TGTGCCAGCAGCTTGTCGGGGGCAGGCTATAATGAAAAACTGTTTTTT	CASSLSGAGYNEKLFF
TRBV5-4	TRBJ1-2	TRBD1	NA	TGTGCCAGCAGCTCCCGGGACAGGGGGAACTATGGCTACACCTTC	CASSSRDRGNYGYTF
TRBV28	TRBJ1-2	NA	NA	TGTGCCAGCAAGCTGAACTATGGCTACACCTTC	CASKLNYGYTF
TRBV4-2	TRBJ1-4	TRBD1	NA	TGTGCCAGCAGCCCGCGGGGGACAGGGGGTGAAAAACTGTTTTTT	CASSPRGTGGEKLFF
TRBV5-1	TRBJ2-5	NA	NA	TGCGCCAGTAAAGGAGAGACCCAGTACTTC	CASKGETQYF
TRBV3-1/TRBV3-2	TRBJ1-1	NA	NA	TGTGCCAGCAGCCAAGCAGGGAACACTGAAGCTTTCTTT	CASSQAGNTEAFF
TRBV21-1	TRBJ2-3	NA	NA	TGTGCCAGCAGCAAAGACCCTCCCCGGGGGGATGGCACAGATACGCAGTATTTT	CASSKDPPRGDGTDTQYF
TRBV7-9	TRBJ2-7	NA	NA	TGTGCCAGCAGCTCCCCGGGGGAAGGGGAGCAGTACTTC	CASSSPGEGEQYF
TRBV5-1	TRBJ1-6	TRBD1	NA	TGCGCCAGCACCCGGGACAGGGTTAATAATTCACCCCTCCACTTT	CASTRDRVNNSPLHF
TRBV5-1	TRBJ1-4	TRBD1	NA	TGCGCCAGCAGCGCCGGGGACAGTAATGAAAAACTGTTTTTT	CASSAGDSNEKLFF
TRBV12-2	TRBJ2-1	NA	NA	TGTGCAAGTCGCCTCAGAAGGGCCAAGGGCTCCTACAATGAGCAGTTCTTC	CASRLRRAKGSYNEQFF